Listed here is a single TCR beta chain. This entry is derived from a study of preoperative IRX-2 immunotherapy in early breast cancer. Treatment reported: preoperative locoregional IRX-2 cytokine immunotherapy. This phase Ib study tested locoregional IRX-2 cytokine immunotherapy given before surgery. The repertoire was sequenced with immunoSEQ multiplex PCR; TCRdb's copy has only in-frame clones and lacks some. The data contain roughly 99,000 clones, 80% to 90% of them singletons. This clonotype was sampled from a human donor with breast cancer. This material consisted of tumor tissue, taken after IRX-2 immunotherapy.

As DNA, the CDR3 is TGTGCCAGCAGTAGGAACTCGGGGGCCTCTGGAAACACCATATATTTT. Amino acid sequence: CASSRNSGASGNTIYF. The chain couples TRBV6-8 to TRBJ1-3; D is perhaps TRBD1 (6 bases). The CDR3 runs to 16 residues. Looked up from germline, CDR1 is MNHGY and CDR2 is SAAAGT. V was shortened by 5 bases and J by 0 bases, with 14 bases between the two germline ends.